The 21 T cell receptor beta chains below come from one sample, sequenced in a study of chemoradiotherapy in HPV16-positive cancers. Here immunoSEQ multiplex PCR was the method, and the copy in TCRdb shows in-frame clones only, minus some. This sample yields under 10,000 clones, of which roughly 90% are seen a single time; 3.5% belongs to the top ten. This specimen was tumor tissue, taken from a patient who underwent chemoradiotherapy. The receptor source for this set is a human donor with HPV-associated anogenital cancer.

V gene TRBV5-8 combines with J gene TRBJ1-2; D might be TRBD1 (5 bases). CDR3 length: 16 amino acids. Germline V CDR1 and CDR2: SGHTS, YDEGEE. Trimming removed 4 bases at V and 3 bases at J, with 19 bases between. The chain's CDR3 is CASSPEVGALDYGYTF. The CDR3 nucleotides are TGTGCCAGCAGCCCGGAGGTCGGGGCCTTGGACTATGGCTACACCTTC.

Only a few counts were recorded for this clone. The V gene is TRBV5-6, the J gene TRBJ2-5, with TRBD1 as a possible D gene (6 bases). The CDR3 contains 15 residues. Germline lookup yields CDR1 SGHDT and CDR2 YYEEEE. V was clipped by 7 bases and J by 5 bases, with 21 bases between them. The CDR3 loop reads CASAKEGQGLETQYF. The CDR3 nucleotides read TGTGCCAGCGCGAAAGAAGGGCAGGGGCTGGAGACCCAGTACTTC.

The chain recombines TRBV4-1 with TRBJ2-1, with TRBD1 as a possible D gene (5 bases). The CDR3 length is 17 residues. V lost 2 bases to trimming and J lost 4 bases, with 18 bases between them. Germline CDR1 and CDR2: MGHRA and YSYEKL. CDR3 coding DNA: TGCGCCAGCAGCCAATTGAATCTGGCAGGGTCGTACAATGAGCAGTTCTTC. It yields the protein CASSQLNLAGSYNEQFF.

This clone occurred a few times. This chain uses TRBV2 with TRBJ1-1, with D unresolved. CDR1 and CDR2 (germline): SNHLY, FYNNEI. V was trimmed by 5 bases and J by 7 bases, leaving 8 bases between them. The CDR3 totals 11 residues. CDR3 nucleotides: TGTGCCAGCAGTTACGATGTTGAAGCTTTCTTT. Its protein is CASSYDVEAFF.

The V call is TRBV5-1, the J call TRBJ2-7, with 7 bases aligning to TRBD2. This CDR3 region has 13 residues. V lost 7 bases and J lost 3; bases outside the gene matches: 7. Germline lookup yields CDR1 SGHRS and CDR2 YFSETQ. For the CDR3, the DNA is TGCGCCAGCTCAAGGGGAGGGAGCTACGAGCAGTACTTC. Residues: CASSRGGSYEQYF. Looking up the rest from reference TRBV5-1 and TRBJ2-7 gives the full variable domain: KAGVTQTPRYLIKTRGQQVTLSCSPISGHRSVSWYQQTPGQGLQFLFEYFSETQRNKGNFPGRFSGRQFSNSRSEMNVSTLELGDSALYLCASSRGGSYEQYFGPGTRLTVT.

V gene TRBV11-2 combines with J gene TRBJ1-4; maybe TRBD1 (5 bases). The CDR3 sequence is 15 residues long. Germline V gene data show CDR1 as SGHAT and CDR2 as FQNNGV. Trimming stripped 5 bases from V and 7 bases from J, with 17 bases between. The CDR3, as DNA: TGTGCCAGCAGCCACTCGGCAGCTGGGGGTGAAAAACTGTTTTTT. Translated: CASSHSAAGGEKLFF. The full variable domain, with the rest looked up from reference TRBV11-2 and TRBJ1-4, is EAGVAQSPRYKIIEKRQSVAFWCNPISGHATLYWYQQILGQGPKLLIQFQNNGVVDDSQLPKDRFSAERLKGVDSTLKIQPAKLEDSAVYLCASSHSAAGGEKLFFGSGTQLSVL.

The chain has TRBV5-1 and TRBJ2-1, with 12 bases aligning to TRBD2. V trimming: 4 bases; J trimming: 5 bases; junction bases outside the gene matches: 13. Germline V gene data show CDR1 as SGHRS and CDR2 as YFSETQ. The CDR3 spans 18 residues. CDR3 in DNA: TGCGCCAGCAGCGCACAACCCGGACTAGCGGGGTATAACAATGAGCAGTTCTTC. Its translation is CASSAQPGLAGYNNEQFF.

CDR3 in amino acids: CASHDEGRPSSGNTIYF. The DNA for the CDR3 is TGTGCCAGCCATGATGAGGGCAGGCCGAGCTCTGGAAACACCATATATTTT. The chain has TRBV7-9 and TRBJ1-3; D gene ambiguous. From germline, CDR1 is SEHNR and CDR2 FQNEAQ (reference sequence). This CDR3 is 17 amino acids long. Trimming took off 8 bases at V and 0 bases at J, with 20 bases between the two ends.

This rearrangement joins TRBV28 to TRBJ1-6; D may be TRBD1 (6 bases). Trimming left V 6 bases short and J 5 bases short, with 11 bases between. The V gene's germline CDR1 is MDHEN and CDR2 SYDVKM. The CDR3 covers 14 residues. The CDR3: CASRLTGNNSPLHF. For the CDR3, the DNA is TGTGCCAGCAGGTTAACAGGGAATAATTCACCCCTCCACTTT.

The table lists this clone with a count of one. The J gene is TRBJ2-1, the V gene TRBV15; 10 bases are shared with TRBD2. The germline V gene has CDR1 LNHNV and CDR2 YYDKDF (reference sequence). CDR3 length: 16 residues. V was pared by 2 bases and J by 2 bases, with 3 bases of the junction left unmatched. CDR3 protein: CATSRHTSGTYNEQFF. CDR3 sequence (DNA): TGTGCCACCAGCAGACACACTAGCGGGACCTACAATGAGCAGTTCTTC.

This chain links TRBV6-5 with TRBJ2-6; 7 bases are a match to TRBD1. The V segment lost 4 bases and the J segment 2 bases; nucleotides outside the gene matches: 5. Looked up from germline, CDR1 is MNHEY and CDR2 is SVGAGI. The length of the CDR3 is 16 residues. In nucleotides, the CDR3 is TGTGCCAGCAGTTTTTATCAGGGGGCTGGGGCCAACGTCCTGACTTTC. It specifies CASSFYQGAGANVLTF.

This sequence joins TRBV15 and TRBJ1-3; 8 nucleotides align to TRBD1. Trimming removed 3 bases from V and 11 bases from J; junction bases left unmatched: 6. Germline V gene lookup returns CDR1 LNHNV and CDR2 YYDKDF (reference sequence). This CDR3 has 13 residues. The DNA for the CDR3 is TGTGCCACCAGCAGTTCGGACAGGGCCGCCATATATTTT. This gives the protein CATSSSDRAAIYF.

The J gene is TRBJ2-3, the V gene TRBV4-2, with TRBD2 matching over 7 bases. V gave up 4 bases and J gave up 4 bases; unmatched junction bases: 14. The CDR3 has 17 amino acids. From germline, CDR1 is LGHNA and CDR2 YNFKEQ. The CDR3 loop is CASSPSLDGGRPDTQYF. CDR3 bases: TGTGCCAGCAGCCCTAGCCTAGACGGGGGGAGACCAGATACGCAGTATTTT.

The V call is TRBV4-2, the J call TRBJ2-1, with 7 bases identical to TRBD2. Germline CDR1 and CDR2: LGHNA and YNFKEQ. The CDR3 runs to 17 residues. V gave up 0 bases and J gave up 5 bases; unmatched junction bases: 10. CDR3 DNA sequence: TGTGCCAGCAGCCAAGATATTGGACTAGTTCCAAACAATGAGCAGTTCTTC. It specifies CASSQDIGLVPNNEQFF.

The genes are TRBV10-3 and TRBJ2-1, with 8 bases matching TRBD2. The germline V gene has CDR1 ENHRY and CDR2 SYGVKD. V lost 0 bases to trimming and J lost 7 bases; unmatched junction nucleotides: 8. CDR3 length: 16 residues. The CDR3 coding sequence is TGTGCCATCAGTGAGTCGATTAGCGGGAAGTCTAATGAGCAGTTCTTC. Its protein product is CAISESISGKSNEQFF.

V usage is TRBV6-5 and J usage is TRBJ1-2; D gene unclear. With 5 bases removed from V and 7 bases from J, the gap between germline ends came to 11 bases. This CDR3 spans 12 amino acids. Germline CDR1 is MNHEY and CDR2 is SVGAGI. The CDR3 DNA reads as TGTGCCAGCAGTCGCCGAGAGGGTGGCTACACCTTC. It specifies CASSRREGGYTF.

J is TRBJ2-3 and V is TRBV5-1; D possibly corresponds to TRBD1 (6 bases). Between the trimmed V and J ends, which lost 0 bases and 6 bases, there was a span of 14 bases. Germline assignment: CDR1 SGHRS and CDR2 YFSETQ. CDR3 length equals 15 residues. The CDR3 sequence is CASSLGAERGDTQYF. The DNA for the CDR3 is TGCGCCAGCAGCTTGGGCGCGGAGAGGGGGGATACGCAGTATTTT.

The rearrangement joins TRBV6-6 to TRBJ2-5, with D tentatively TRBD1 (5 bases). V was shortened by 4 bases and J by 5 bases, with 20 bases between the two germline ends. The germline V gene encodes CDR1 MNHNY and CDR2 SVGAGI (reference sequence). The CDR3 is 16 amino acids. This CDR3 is CASSSARASFGETQYF. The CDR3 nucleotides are TGTGCCAGCAGTTCTGCCAGGGCCAGCTTTGGCGAGACCCAGTACTTC.

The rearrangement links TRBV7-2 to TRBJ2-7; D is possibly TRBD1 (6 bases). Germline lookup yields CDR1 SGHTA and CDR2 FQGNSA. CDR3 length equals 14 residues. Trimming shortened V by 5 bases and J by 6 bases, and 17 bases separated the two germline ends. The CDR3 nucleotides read TGTGCCAGCAGCCACACAGGGCCAGGGATCGAGCAGTACTTC. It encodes CASSHTGPGIEQYF.

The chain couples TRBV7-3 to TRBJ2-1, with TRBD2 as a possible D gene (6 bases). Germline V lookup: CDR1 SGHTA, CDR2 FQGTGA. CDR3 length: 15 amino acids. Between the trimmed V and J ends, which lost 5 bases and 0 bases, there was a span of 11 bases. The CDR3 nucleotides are TGTGCCAGCAGCCCAGGACTAAGCTCCTACAATGAGCAGTTCTTC. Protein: CASSPGLSSYNEQFF.

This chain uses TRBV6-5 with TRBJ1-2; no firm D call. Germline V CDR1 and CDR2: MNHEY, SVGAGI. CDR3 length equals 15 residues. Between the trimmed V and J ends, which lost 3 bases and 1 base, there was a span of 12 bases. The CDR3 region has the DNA TGTGCCAGCAGTTATCAACCGGATCATAACTATGGCTACACCTTC. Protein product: CASSYQPDHNYGYTF.